The 14 T cell receptor beta chains listed next were all sequenced from one sample in a study of cytomegalovirus exposure and HLA in healthy donors (dated by TCRdb to 2016 to 2017). Library construction relied on the immunoSEQ multiplex PCR assay. For the multiplex PCR, a mixture combining 60 forward primers for TCR Vbeta segments and 13 reverse primers for TCR Jbeta segments was used. TCRdb provides this immuneACCESS table in a form limited to in-frame rearrangements. Some clones are lacking; in checked studies, under half of them reflect an unresolved V gene, and why the rest are absent is not known. Across this sample there are some 95,000 clones, with about 81% seen only once. The ten largest clones take up over 4% of the sample. Specimen: PBMCs. The receptors originated from a middle-aged woman in good health and CMV-seropositive.

This clone has a single count. The chain carries TRBV6-1 and TRBJ2-7; TRBD2 might be the D (5 bases). The germline V gene has CDR1 MNHNS and CDR2 SASEGT. V lost 1 base and J lost 0, with 10 bases in between. There are 15 residues in the CDR3. The CDR3: CASSEGGSPSYEQYF. In nucleotides, the CDR3 is TGTGCCAGCAGTGAAGGTGGGAGCCCCTCCTACGAGCAGTACTTC.

This clone occurred once. The CDR3 here is CASSSSNTGELFF. CDR3 nucleotides: TGTGCCAGCAGCTCGAGTAACACCGGGGAGCTGTTTTTT. This sequence joins TRBV5-4 and TRBJ2-2; D call uncertain. The germline V and J ends were trimmed by 3 bases and 2 bases, with 5 bases remaining between them. Germline V gene data show CDR1 as SGHNT and CDR2 as YYREEE (reference sequence). The CDR3 spans 13 residues.

The gene calls are TRBV28 and TRBJ1-5; D is undetermined. Trimming stripped 6 bases from V and 4 bases from J, with 16 bases between. This CDR3 contains 15 residues. Germline V gene sequence: CDR1 MDHEN, CDR2 SYDVKM. CDR3 nucleotide sequence: TGTGCCAGCAGGCCTTCACGGGCGGGAAATCAGCCCCAGCATTTT. Protein product: CASRPSRAGNQPQHF.

The V gene is TRBV28, the J gene TRBJ1-2; D may be TRBD1 (5 bases). Germline values: CDR1 MDHEN, CDR2 SYDVKM. V was cut by 5 bases and J by 6 bases, with 10 bases left in between. The length of the CDR3 is 12 residues. CDR3 coding DNA: TGTGCCAGCAGTCTGGGGGGGGATGGCTACACCTTC. Protein: CASSLGGDGYTF.

The chain couples TRBV27 to TRBJ2-3; 12 nucleotides match TRBD2. The CDR3 is 16 amino acids. Germline CDR1 MNHEY, CDR2 SMNVEV (reference sequence). V gave up 5 bases and J gave up 1 base; unmatched junction bases: 4. The CDR3 DNA sequence: TGTGCCAGCAGTCCACGACTAGCGGGAGGCACAGATACGCAGTATTTT. Its protein is CASSPRLAGGTDTQYF.

V gene TRBV6-4 combines with J gene TRBJ1-1, with D possibly TRBD1 on 6 matching bases. The V gene's germline CDR1 is MRHNA and CDR2 SNTAGT. Trimming pared 0 bases from V and 7 bases from J, leaving 12 bases between. The CDR3 length is 14 residues. CDR3 coding DNA: TGTGCCAGCAGTGACTCGGGGGACAAGGGTGAAGCTTTCTTT. Translated: CASSDSGDKGEAFF.

In regard to this clone: Other DNA sequences from this sample encode an identical CDR3 as well. The V call is TRBV19, the J call TRBJ1-1; D might be TRBD1 (6 bases). Deletions cut 0 bases from V and 1 base from J, with 9 bases between. The CDR3 consists of 15 residues. Germline CDR1 LNHDA, CDR2 SQIVND (reference sequence). The CDR3 reads CASSIDRTENTEAFF. DNA of the CDR3: TGTGCCAGTAGTATAGATAGGACAGAGAACACTGAAGCTTTCTTT.

This clone was counted between two and nine times. The chain links TRBV29-1 to TRBJ2-5, with TRBD1 matching over 8 bases. Losses at the gene ends were 6 bases for V and 5 bases for J; bases not matched to a gene: 17. This CDR3 comprises 16 residues. Germline CDR1 and CDR2: SQVTM and ANQGSEA. Here the CDR3 reads CSVAKQPGQGGETQYF. The CDR3, as DNA: TGCAGCGTCGCTAAACAGCCTGGACAGGGCGGCGAGACCCAGTACTTC.

The genes are TRBV29-1 and TRBJ2-1; D is possibly TRBD2 (6 bases). CDR1 and CDR2 from the germline V gene are SQVTM and ANQGSEA. CDR3 length: 12 amino acids. V was cut by 7 bases and J by 10 bases, with 17 bases left in between. The CDR3 region is CSALAELSEQFF. In DNA form, the CDR3 reads TGCAGCGCTTTAGCGGAGCTTTCCGAGCAGTTCTTC.

The genes are TRBV7-2 and TRBJ1-1; TRBD1 is a possible D gene (5 bases). V gave up 5 bases and J gave up 1 base, with 8 bases separating them. The CDR3 has 13 amino acids. Germline CDR1 SGHTA, CDR2 FQGNSA. CDR3 in amino acids: CASSATENTEAFF. The DNA of the CDR3 is TGTGCCAGCAGCGCGACAGAGAACACTGAAGCTTTCTTT. The whole variable domain, remainder taken from reference TRBV7-2 and TRBJ1-1, is GAGVSQSPSNKVTEKGKDVELRCDPISGHTALYWYRQSLGQGLEFLIYFQGNSAPDKSGLPSDRFSAERTGGSVSTLTIQRTQQEDSAVYLCASSATENTEAFFGQGTRLTVV.

This rearrangement joins TRBV10-1 to TRBJ2-7; possibly TRBD2 for D (5 bases). Germline CDR1 reads WNHNN; CDR2 reads SYGVQD (reference sequence). Trimming stripped 0 bases from V and 6 bases from J, with 15 bases between. The CDR3 totals 15 residues. The CDR3 DNA sequence: TGCGCCAGCAGTGAGTCAAGAGGGTTTCTCTCCGAGCAGTACTTC. Its protein is CASSESRGFLSEQYF.

The chain joins TRBV29-1 to TRBJ2-3, with D possibly matching TRBD1 (6 bases). CDR3 length: 13 residues. Trimming took 2 bases from V and 1 from J, leaving 7 bases between them. Germline loops: CDR1 SQVTM, CDR2 ANQGSEA. The CDR3 DNA sequence: TGCAGCGTTGAAAACAGGGGCACAGATACGCAGTATTTT. Protein: CSVENRGTDTQYF.

The V gene is TRBV5-4, the J gene TRBJ2-1; TRBD2 aligns across 7 bases. The V gene's germline CDR1 is SGHNT and CDR2 YYREEE (reference sequence). Trimming removed 4 bases from V and 0 bases from J; junction bases left unmatched: 4. The CDR3 spans 15 residues. The chain's CDR3 is CASSETSSSYNEQFF. CDR3 in DNA: TGTGCCAGCAGCGAGACTAGCAGCTCCTACAATGAGCAGTTCTTC.

In this sample, this clone turned up once. The chain combines TRBV10-2 with TRBJ1-1, with D uncertain. CDR3 length equals 13 residues. V was clipped by 6 bases and J by 6 bases, with 14 bases between them. Germline assignment: CDR1 WSHSY and CDR2 SAAADI. CDR3 sequence: CASSVGESPEAFF. CDR3 sequence (DNA): TGCGCCAGCAGCGTCGGAGAGAGCCCTGAAGCTTTCTTT.